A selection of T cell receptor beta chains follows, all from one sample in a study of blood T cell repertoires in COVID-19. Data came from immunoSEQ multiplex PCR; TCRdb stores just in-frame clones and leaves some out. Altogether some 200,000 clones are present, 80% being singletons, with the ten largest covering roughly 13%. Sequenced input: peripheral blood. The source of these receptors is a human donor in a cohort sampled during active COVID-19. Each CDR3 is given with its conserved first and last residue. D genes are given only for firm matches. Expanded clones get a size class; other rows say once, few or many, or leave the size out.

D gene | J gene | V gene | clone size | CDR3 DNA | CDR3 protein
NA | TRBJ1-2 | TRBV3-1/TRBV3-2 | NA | TGTGCCAGCAGCCAAGGTCCGGCTAACTATGGCTACACCTTC | CASSQGPANYGYTF
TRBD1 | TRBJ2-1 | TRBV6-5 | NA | TGTGCCAGCAGCTTCCGGGACAGGTTCAACAATGAGCAGTTCTTC | CASSFRDRFNNEQFF
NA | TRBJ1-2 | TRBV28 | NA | TGTGCCAGCAGTTTTAGGAGAAGCGGTGGCTACACCTTC | CASSFRRSGGYTF
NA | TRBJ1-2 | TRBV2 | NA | TGTGCCAGCAGTCCCGACCCGGAGGCTGGCTACACCTTC | CASSPDPEAGYTF
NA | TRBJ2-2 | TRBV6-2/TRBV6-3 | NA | TGTGCCAGCAGTTACCCACCGGGCGGGGTCAACACCGGGGAGCTGTTTTTT | CASSYPPGGVNTGELFF
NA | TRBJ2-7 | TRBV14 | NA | TGTGCCAGCAGCCCGCTCGGGACTGGAGACCGGTACTTC | CASSPLGTGDRYF
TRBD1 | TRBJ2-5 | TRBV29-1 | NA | TGCAGCGTTGACCTGGGACAGGGGGCGGAGACCCAGTACTTC | CSVDLGQGAETQYF
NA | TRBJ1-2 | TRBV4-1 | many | TGCGCCAGCAGCCCCCACCAAGGGGGCTATGGCTACACCTTC | CASSPHQGGYGYTF
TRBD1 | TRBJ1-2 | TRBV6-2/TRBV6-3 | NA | TGTGCCAGCAGTCAGGACAGGGTCGGGGGCTACACCTTC | CASSQDRVGGYTF
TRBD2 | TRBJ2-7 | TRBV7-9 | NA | TGTGCCAGCAGCTGGGGACTAGCGGCCTACGAGCAGTACTTC | CASSWGLAAYEQYF
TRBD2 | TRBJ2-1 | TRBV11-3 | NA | TGTGCCAGCAGCCAGAGTAGCGGGAGGACATACTTCCATGAGCAGTTCTTC | CASSQSSGRTYFHEQFF
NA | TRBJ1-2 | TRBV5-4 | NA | TGTGCCAGCAGCTTGGGGTTTCTGGCAGGGGATGGCTACACCTTC | CASSLGFLAGDGYTF
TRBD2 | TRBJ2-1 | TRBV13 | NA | TGTGCCAGCAGCCCCCCCGGGAGCGGGGGGGCCACCCCCTACAATGAGCAGTTCTTC | CASSPPGSGGATPYNEQFF
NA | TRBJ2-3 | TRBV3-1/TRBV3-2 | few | TGTGCCAGCAGCCAAGGGGCCGGGAGCGCAGATACGCAGTATTTT | CASSQGAGSADTQYF
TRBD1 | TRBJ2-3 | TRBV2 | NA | TGTGCCAGCACCCTGGACAGGCATAGCACAGATACGCAGTATTTT | CASTLDRHSTDTQYF
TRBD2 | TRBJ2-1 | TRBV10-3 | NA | TGTGCCATCAAGAGTGGGAGGGACTCCTACAATGAGCAGTTCTTC | CAIKSGRDSYNEQFF
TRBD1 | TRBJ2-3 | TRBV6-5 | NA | TGTGCCAGCAGCCCCGGGACAGAGCGCACAGATACGCAGTATTTT | CASSPGTERTDTQYF
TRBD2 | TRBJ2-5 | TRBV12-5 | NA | TGTGCTAGTGGTCTGGGAGGGCAGGTTAAGGGCGAGACCCAGTACTTC | CASGLGGQVKGETQYF
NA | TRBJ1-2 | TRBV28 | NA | TGTGCCAGCACCATAAATGCGGCCTATGGCTACACCTTC | CASTINAAYGYTF
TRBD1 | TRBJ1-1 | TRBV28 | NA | TGTGCCAGCAGGGGACAGCTATACACTGAAGCTTTCTTT | CASRGQLYTEAFF
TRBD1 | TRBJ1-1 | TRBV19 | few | TGTGCCAGTAGTATAATAGAGACAGGGAGCACTGAAGCTTTCTTT | CASSIIETGSTEAFF
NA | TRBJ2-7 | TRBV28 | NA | TGTGCCAGCAGTTTACCAAACAGGGCCCCCTACGAGCAGTACTTC | CASSLPNRAPYEQYF
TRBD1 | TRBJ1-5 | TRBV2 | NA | TGTGCCAGCAGTGACAGGGGGCTTAATCAGCCCCAGCATTTT | CASSDRGLNQPQHF
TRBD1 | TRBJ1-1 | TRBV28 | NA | TGTGCCAGCACAGGGGGTCCCACTGAAGCTTTCTTT | CASTGGPTEAFF
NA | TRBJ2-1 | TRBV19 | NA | TGTGCCAGTAGTATAGATTCAGCGGCTAACTACAATGAGCAGTTCTTC | CASSIDSAANYNEQFF
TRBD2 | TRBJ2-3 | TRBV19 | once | TGTGCCAGTGGATCGACTAGCGGGGATGGGGATACGCAGTATTTT | CASGSTSGDGDTQYF
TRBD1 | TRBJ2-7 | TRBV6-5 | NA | TGTGCCAGCAGTTACGGACAGGGATCCGACGAGCAGTACTTC | CASSYGQGSDEQYF
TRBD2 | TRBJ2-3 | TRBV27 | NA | TGTGCCAGCAGTTTATCCCCCTCGGGACTAGCGGGAGGCACAGATACGCAGTATTTT | CASSLSPSGLAGGTDTQYF
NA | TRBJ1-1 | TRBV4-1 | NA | TGCGCCAGCAGCCAAGATACAGGGACCGGGACTGAAGCTTTCTTT | CASSQDTGTGTEAFF
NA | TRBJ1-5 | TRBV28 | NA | TGTGCCAGCAGTTTCGGGGGGGGAGGCCCCCAGCATTTT | CASSFGGGGPQHF
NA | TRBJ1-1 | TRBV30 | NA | TGTGCCTGGACCATGCAGGGGAGAACTGAAGCTTTCTTT | CAWTMQGRTEAFF
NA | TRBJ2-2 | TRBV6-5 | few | TGTGCCAGCAGTCAGGGGACGGCGGTCACCGGGGAGCTGTTTTTT | CASSQGTAVTGELFF
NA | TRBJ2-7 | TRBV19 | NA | TGTGCCAGTAGTATCCCAGCCGGACAGACTCAATACGAGCAGTACTTC | CASSIPAGQTQYEQYF
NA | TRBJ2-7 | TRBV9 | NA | TGTGCCAGCAGCTGGACAGCCTCCTACGAGCAGTACTTC | CASSWTASYEQYF
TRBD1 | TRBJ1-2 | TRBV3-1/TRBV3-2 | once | TGTGCCAGCAGCCCGGGACAGGGAGAAAACTATGGCTACACCTTC | CASSPGQGENYGYTF
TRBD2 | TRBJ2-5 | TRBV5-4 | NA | TGTGCCAGCAGCTTGGGTAGCGGGGGCTTCCAAGAGACCCAGTACTTC | CASSLGSGGFQETQYF
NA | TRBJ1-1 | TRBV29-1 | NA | TGCAGCGTTGACGCGGGATTTGAAGCTTTCTTT | CSVDAGFEAFF
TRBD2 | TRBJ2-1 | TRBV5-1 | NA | TGCGCCAGCAAAAGCCTAGCGGTCTCCTACAATGAGCAGTTCTTC | CASKSLAVSYNEQFF
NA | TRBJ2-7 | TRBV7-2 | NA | TGTGCCAGCAGCCCCCCCCGAGCCCTCCAGCAGTACTTC | CASSPPRALQQYF
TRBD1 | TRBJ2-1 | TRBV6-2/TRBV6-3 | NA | TGTGCCAGCAGTCCGGACAGGGAGGTTTTGGGCGAGCAGTTCTTC | CASSPDREVLGEQFF
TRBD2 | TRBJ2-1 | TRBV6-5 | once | TGTGCCAGTTGGGGGGGACTAGCGGGAGGCAATGAGCAGTTCTTC | CASWGGLAGGNEQFF
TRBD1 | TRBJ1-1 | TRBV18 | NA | TGTGCCAGCTCTCTGTCCGGGACAGGAAGAATGAACACTGAAGCTTTCTTT | CASSLSGTGRMNTEAFF
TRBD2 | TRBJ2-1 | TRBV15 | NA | TGTGCCACCAGGGGGCGGGAGGGCTTGAATGAGCAGTTCTTC | CATRGREGLNEQFF
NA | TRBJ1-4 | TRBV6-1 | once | TGTGCCAGCAGTGAACACTTCGCAACTAATGAAAAACTGTTTTTT | CASSEHFATNEKLFF
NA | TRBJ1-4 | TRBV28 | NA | TGTGCCAGCACCGCGGGAACAACTAATGAAAAACTGTTTTTT | CASTAGTTNEKLFF